A selection of T cell receptor beta chains follows, all from one sample in a study of technical replicates of blood from a handful of donors. TCRdb's copy holds only in-frame clones and misses some; the assay was immunoSEQ multiplex PCR. The sample holds just over 75,000 clones, 90% to 95% seen once. Sequences were obtained from T cells isolated from PBMCs. These receptors all stem from a human donor in good health. CDR3s include the opening cysteine and the closing phenylalanine or tryptophan. Each record gives: CDR3 DNA, CDR3 protein, J gene, clone size, V gene, D gene. The D gene is left open where the match is weak. Clone size is given for some rows only: seen once, a few or many times, or a class if the clone is expanded.

CDR3 DNA: TGCGCCAGCAGCCAAGTTGGAGGGAGGGCCGTTGAGCAGTTCTTC
CDR3 protein: CASSQVGGRAVEQFF
J gene: TRBJ2-1
clone size: .
V gene: TRBV4-3
D gene: TRBD2

CDR3 DNA: TGTGCCAGCAAAGGCTCGGACTTCACAGATACGCAGTATTTT
CDR3 protein: CASKGSDFTDTQYF
J gene: TRBJ2-3
clone size: .
V gene: TRBV28
D gene: .

CDR3 DNA: TGTGCCACCAGCAGAGGGTCGGAGACGAACACTGAAGCTTTCTTT
CDR3 protein: CATSRGSETNTEAFF
J gene: TRBJ1-1
clone size: .
V gene: TRBV15
D gene: .

CDR3 DNA: TGTGCCAGCAGGGGCAGGGGAGATGGCGATGAGCAGTTCTTC
CDR3 protein: CASRGRGDGDEQFF
J gene: TRBJ2-1
clone size: .
V gene: TRBV6-1
D gene: .

CDR3 DNA: TGTGCCATCAGTGAGTCTGGAGGGTGGGGACAGTCTATCTACGAGCAGTACTTC
CDR3 protein: CAISESGGWGQSIYEQYF
J gene: TRBJ2-7
clone size: .
V gene: TRBV10-3
D gene: .

CDR3 DNA: TGTGCCAGCAGGCCAGGACAGTCGAAAGAGACCCAGTACTTC
CDR3 protein: CASRPGQSKETQYF
J gene: TRBJ2-5
clone size: .
V gene: TRBV5-4
D gene: .

CDR3 DNA: TGTGCCAGCAGCCGACAGGGGAACCAAGAGACCCAGTACTTC
CDR3 protein: CASSRQGNQETQYF
J gene: TRBJ2-5
clone size: .
V gene: TRBV11-2
D gene: TRBD1

CDR3 DNA: TGTGCCAGCAGTACCCTAAGCACCGGGGAGCTGTTTTTT
CDR3 protein: CASSTLSTGELFF
J gene: TRBJ2-2
clone size: .
V gene: TRBV28
D gene: .

CDR3 DNA: TGTGCCTGGAGGCGAAGCAGGGTTTTTAACGGGGAGCTGTTTTTT
CDR3 protein: CAWRRSRVFNGELFF
J gene: TRBJ2-2
clone size: .
V gene: TRBV30
D gene: .

CDR3 DNA: TGCAGCGTCGCTTACAGGGCTGTCTATGGCTACACCTTC
CDR3 protein: CSVAYRAVYGYTF
J gene: TRBJ1-2
clone size: .
V gene: TRBV29-1
D gene: .

CDR3 DNA: TGTGCCAGCAGCTCTGACAGGGACTCCTACGAGCAGTACTTC
CDR3 protein: CASSSDRDSYEQYF
J gene: TRBJ2-7
clone size: .
V gene: TRBV7-6
D gene: TRBD1

CDR3 DNA: TGTGCCAGCAGCCAACCCGGGCAGGGGAAAAACGAGCAGTACTTC
CDR3 protein: CASSQPGQGKNEQYF
J gene: TRBJ2-7
clone size: .
V gene: TRBV4-2
D gene: .

CDR3 DNA: TGTGCCAGCAGCTTTTCCTATGGCTACACCTTC
CDR3 protein: CASSFSYGYTF
J gene: TRBJ1-2
clone size: .
V gene: TRBV27
D gene: .

CDR3 DNA: TGTGCCAGCAAGGATAGGGGAGGAAACATTCAGTACTTC
CDR3 protein: CASKDRGGNIQYF
J gene: TRBJ2-4
clone size: .
V gene: TRBV2
D gene: .

CDR3 DNA: TGTGCCAGCAGCCTAGGACAGCCTAATGAAAAACTGTTTTTT
CDR3 protein: CASSLGQPNEKLFF
J gene: TRBJ1-4
clone size: once
V gene: TRBV7-8
D gene: .

CDR3 DNA: TGTGCCAGCAGTGAAATTCCGGGACTAGCGGGAGGATATGATACGCAGTATTTT
CDR3 protein: CASSEIPGLAGGYDTQYF
J gene: TRBJ2-3
clone size: .
V gene: TRBV25-1
D gene: TRBD2

CDR3 DNA: TGTGCCAGCAGTTCCGACTTGACAGGGAGAGGATACGAGCAGTACTTC
CDR3 protein: CASSSDLTGRGYEQYF
J gene: TRBJ2-7
clone size: .
V gene: TRBV6-5
D gene: TRBD1

CDR3 DNA: TGCAGCGTCCGGGGACAGGGCGATCAGCCCCAGCATTTT
CDR3 protein: CSVRGQGDQPQHF
J gene: TRBJ1-5
clone size: once
V gene: TRBV29-1
D gene: TRBD1

CDR3 DNA: TGTGCCAGCAGCGAAGGACTAGCGGGGGTACACAATGAGCAGTTCTTC
CDR3 protein: CASSEGLAGVHNEQFF
J gene: TRBJ2-1
clone size: .
V gene: TRBV7-9
D gene: TRBD2

CDR3 DNA: TGTGCCAGCAGTTTCCCTGAGGAGGACCTTAACTATGGCTACACCTTC
CDR3 protein: CASSFPEEDLNYGYTF
J gene: TRBJ1-2
clone size: .
V gene: TRBV5-6
D gene: .